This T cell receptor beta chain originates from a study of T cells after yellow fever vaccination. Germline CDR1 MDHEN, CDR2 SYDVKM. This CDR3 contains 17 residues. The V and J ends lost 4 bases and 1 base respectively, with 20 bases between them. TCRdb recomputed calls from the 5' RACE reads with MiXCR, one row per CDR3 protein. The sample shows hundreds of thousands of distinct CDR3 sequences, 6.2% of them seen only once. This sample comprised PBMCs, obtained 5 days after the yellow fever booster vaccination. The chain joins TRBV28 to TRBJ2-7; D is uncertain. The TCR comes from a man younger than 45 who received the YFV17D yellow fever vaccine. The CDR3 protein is CASSSPHSRHGSYEQYF. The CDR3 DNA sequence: TGTGCCAGCAGTTCGCCCCACAGCAGACACGGATCCTACGAGCAGTACTTC.